This T cell receptor beta chain is from a study of graft-versus-host responses after intestinal transplantation. Study in general: Each recipient received a multivisceral, liver-intestinal, or isolated intestinal graft. Study-level results: Early after transplant, HvG clones declined as circulating GvH clones peaked.

Comment on this clone: What it binds is not known.

Investigators treated the graft tissue so that it released intraepithelial and lamina propria lymphocytes. The CDR3 loop spans 12 amino acids. In germline, CDR1 is SGHTA, CDR2 FQGTGA. V was shortened by 5 bases and J by 6 bases, with 9 bases between the two germline ends. Method: immunoSEQ multiplex PCR; TCRdb's copy keeps in-frame clones and lacks some. The table includes about 60,000 clones, about 89% detected once. The input for sequencing was ileum tissue, taken approximately 56 weeks after transplant. This TCR derives from a human patient who received an intestinal transplant, so some T cells may come from the graft donor. The gene calls are TRBV7-3 and TRBJ2-3, with D unresolved. Here the CDR3 reads CASSVGVDTQYF. In DNA form, the CDR3 reads TGTGCCAGCAGCGTCGGAGTCGATACGCAGTATTTT.